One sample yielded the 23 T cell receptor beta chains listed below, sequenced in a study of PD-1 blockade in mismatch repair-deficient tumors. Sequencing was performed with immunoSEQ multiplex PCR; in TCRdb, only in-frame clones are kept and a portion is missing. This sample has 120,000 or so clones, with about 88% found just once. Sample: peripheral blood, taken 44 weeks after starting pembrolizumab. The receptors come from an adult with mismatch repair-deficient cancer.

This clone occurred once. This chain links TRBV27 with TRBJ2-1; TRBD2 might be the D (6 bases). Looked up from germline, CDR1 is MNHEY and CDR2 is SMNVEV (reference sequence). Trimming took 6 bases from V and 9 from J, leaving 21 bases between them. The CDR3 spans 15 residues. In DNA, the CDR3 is TGTGCCAGCAGCCCCCTAGCGCGGTCGTTTTCTGAGCAGTTCTTC. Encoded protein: CASSPLARSFSEQFF.

CDR3 region: CASSYRDTDTQYF. CDR3 coding DNA: TGTGCCAGCAGTTACAGGGACACAGATACGCAGTATTTT. The chain uses TRBV6-6 and TRBJ2-3; no firm D call. The CDR3 is made up of 13 amino acids. The V gene's germline CDR1 is MNHNY and CDR2 SVGAGI (reference sequence). V lost 2 bases, J lost 2 bases, and 5 bases lay in between.

The CDR3 DNA reads as TGCGCCAGCAGCCCAAAGGCTTTACAGGGTAGCTCCTACAATGAGCAGTTCTTC. Translating it yields CASSPKALQGSSYNEQFF. The chain carries TRBV4-3 and TRBJ2-1; a possible D gene is TRBD1 (6 bases). The CDR3 extends over 18 amino acids. From germline, CDR1 is LGHNA and CDR2 YSLEER. Trimming removed 4 bases at V and 0 bases at J, with 19 bases between.

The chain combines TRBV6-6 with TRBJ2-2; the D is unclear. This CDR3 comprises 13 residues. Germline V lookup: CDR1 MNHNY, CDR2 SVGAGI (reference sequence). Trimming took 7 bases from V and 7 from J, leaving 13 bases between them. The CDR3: CASNPLLSGELFF. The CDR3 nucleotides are TGTGCCAGCAACCCCCTATTGAGCGGGGAGCTGTTTTTT.

CDR3 DNA sequence: TGTGCCAGCAGTGAAACTAGCGGGAGTACCTACGAGCAGTACTTC. Translated, it gives CASSETSGSTYEQYF. V is TRBV25-1 and J is TRBJ2-7; 11 bases line up with TRBD2. Trimming at V came to 2 bases and at J to 2 bases, leaving 2 bases not matched to a gene. The germline gives CDR1 MGHDK, CDR2 SYGVNS. The CDR3 contains 15 residues.

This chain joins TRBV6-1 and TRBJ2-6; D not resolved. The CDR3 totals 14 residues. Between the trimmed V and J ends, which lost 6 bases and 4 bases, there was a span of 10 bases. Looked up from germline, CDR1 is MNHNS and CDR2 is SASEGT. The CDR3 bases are TGTGCCAGCAGAGCTTGGCTCGGGGCCAACGTCCTGACTTTC. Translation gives CASRAWLGANVLTF.

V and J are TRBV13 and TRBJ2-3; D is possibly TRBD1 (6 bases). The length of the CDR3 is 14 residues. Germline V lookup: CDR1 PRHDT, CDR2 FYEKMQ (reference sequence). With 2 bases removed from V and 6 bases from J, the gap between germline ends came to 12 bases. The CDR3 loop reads CASSLRQEIDTQYF. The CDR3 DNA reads TGTGCCAGCAGCTTAAGACAGGAAATTGATACGCAGTATTTT.

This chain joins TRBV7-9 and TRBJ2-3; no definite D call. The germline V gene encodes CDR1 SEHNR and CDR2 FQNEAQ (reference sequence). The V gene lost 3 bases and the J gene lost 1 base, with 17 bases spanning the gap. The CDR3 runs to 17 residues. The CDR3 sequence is CASSFPLTAIRTDTQYF. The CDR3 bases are TGTGCCAGCAGCTTTCCCCTGACGGCAATTCGCACAGATACGCAGTATTTT.

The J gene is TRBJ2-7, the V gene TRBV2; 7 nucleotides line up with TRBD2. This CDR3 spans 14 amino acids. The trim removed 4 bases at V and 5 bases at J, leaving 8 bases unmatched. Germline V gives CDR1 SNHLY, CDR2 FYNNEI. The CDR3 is CASSGGRVGNEQYF. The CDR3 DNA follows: TGTGCCAGCAGTGGCGGGAGAGTTGGAAACGAGCAGTACTTC.

In DNA, the CDR3 is TGTGCCAGCAGCTTTGTTATGACAGCTTTTTACCCCTACGAGCAGTACTTC. Protein product: CASSFVMTAFYPYEQYF. V is TRBV5-5 and J is TRBJ2-7; TRBD1 is a possible D gene (5 bases). V lost 2 bases and J 2 bases, leaving 20 bases between the germline ends. This CDR3 spans 17 amino acids. CDR1 and CDR2 (germline): SGHKS, YYEKEE (reference sequence).

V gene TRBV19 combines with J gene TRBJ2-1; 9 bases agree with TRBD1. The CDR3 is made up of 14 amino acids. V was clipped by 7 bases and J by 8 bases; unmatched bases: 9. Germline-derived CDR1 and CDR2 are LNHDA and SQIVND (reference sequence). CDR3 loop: CASMEQGAMDEQFF. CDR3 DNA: TGTGCCAGTATGGAACAGGGGGCGATGGATGAGCAGTTCTTC.

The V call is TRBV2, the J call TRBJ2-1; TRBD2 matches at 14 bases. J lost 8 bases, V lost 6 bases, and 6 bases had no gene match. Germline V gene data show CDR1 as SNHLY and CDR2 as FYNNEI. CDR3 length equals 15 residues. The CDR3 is CASREGLAGAHEQFF. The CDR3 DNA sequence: TGTGCCAGCAGAGAGGGACTAGCGGGAGCCCATGAGCAGTTCTTC.

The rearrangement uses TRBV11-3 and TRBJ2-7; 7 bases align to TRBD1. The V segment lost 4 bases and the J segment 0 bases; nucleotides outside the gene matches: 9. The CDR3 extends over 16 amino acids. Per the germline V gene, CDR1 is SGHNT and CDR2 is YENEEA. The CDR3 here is CASSSPTGTVSYEQYF. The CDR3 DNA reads TGTGCCAGCAGCTCCCCAACCGGGACAGTCTCCTACGAGCAGTACTTC.

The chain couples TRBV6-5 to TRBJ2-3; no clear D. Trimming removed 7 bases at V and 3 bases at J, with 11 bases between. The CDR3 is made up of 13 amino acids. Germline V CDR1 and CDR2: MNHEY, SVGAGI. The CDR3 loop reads CASIGTETDTQYF. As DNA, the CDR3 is TGTGCCAGCATAGGTACAGAGACAGATACGCAGTATTTT.

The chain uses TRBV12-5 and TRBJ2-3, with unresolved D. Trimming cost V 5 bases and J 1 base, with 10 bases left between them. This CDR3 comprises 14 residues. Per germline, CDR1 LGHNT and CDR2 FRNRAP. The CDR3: CASGTRQGTDTQYF. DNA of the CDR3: TGTGCTAGTGGTACCCGGCAGGGCACAGATACGCAGTATTTT.

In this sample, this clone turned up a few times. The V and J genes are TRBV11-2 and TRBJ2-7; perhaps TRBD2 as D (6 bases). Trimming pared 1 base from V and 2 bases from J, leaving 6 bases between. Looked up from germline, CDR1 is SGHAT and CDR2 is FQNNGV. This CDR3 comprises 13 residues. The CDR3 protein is CASSLGLAYEQYF. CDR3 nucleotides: TGTGCCAGCAGCTTAGGACTAGCCTACGAGCAGTACTTC.

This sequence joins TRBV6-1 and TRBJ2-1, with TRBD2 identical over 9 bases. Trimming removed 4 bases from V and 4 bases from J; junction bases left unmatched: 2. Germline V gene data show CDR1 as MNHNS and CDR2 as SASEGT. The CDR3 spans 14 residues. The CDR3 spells CASSAAGGYNEQFF. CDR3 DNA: TGTGCCAGCAGTGCGGCGGGAGGGTACAATGAGCAGTTCTTC.

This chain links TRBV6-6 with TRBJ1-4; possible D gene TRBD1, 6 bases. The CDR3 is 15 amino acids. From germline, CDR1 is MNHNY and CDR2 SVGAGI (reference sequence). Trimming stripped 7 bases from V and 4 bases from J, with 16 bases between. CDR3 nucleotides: TGTGCCAGCACCCATCTGAGGGGGGTTAATGAAAAACTGTTTTTT. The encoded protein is CASTHLRGVNEKLFF.

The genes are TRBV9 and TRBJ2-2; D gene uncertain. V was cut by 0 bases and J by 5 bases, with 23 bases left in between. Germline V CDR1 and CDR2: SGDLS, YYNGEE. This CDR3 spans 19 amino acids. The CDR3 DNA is TGTGCCAGCAGCGTAGGAGCCCCTGCCCGACGGAAAGAGACCGGGGAGCTGTTTTTT. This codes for CASSVGAPARRKETGELFF.

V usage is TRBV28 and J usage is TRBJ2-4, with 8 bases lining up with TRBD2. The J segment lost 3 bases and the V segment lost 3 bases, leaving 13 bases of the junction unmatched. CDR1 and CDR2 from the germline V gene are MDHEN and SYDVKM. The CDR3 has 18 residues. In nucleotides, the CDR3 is TGTGCCAGCAGTTTGGGCAAAATGTGGCGGGAGGTCAAAAACATTCAGTACTTC. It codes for CASSLGKMWREVKNIQYF.

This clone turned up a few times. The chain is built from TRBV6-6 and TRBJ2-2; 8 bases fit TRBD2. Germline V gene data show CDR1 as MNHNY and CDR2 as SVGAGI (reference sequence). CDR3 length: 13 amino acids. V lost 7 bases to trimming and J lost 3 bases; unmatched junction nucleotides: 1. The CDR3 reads CASNGRDTGELFF. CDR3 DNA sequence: TGTGCCAGCAACGGGAGGGACACCGGGGAGCTGTTTTTT.

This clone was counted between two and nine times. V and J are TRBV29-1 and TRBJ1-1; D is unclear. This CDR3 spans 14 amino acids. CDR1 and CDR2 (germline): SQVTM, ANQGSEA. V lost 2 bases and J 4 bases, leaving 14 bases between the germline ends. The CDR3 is CSVERETVPTEAFF. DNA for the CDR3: TGCAGCGTTGAAAGGGAAACAGTACCCACTGAAGCTTTCTTT.

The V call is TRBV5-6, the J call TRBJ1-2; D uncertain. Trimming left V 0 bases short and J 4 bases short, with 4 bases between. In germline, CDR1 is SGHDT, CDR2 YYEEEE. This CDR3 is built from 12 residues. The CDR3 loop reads CASSLGFYGYTF. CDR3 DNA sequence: TGTGCCAGCAGCTTGGGTTTCTATGGCTACACCTTC.